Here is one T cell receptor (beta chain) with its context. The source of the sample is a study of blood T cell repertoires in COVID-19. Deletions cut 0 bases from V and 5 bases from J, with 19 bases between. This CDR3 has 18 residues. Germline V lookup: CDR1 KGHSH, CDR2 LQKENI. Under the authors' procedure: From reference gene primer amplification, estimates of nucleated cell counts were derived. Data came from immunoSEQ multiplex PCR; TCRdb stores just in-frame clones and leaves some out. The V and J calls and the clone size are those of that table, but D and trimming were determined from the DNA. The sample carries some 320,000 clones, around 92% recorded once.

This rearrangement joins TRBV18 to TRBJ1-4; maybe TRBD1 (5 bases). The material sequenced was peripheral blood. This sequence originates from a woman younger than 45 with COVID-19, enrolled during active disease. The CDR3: CASSPPAPRGRGNEKLFF. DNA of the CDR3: TGTGCCAGCTCACCACCGGCGCCCCGGGGGAGGGGAAATGAAAAACTGTTTTTT.